The following is a T cell receptor (beta chain) sequence with its context. Its antigen is as yet unknown. Trimming removed 2 bases from V and 7 bases from J; junction bases left unmatched: 7. This CDR3 is 14 amino acids long. The germline gives CDR1 SGHRS, CDR2 YFSETQ. This record belongs to a study of T cells in Graves' hyperthyroidism and ophthalmopathy. Study outcomes and limitations: Most expanded thyroid clonotypes above 0.001 recurred in blood. With a median lead of around 6.7 months before onset, the model predicted ophthalmopathy.

Exclusion of a patient resulted from uncontrolled infection, other autoimmune disease, pregnancy or lactation. Isolation of PBMCs was performed on 9.5 to 10 ml fresh peripheral blood. TCR beta CDR3 sequences were amplified from RNA transcripts. Primed by the HTBI set, a first-round RT-PCR was run on the TCR CDR3. One entry per CDR3 protein results from TCRdb running MiXCR on the multiplex PCR reads. The table lists some 800,000 distinct CDR3 sequences, around 38% of them singletons, with 8% to 9% in the top ten. The receptor was derived from a man aged 18 to 29 with Graves' hyperthyroidism. Sequencing was done on a sample of blood. The rearrangement links TRBV5-1 to TRBJ1-1; 8 positions match TRBD1. The CDR3 DNA follows: TGCGCCAGCAGCTTAACAGGGGGAGAGGGTGAAGCTTTCTTT. Translated, it gives CASSLTGGEGEAFF.